This TCR beta chain came from a study of T-cell memory formation after mild COVID-19. Study-level information: The TCR clusters were mostly specific to one donor.

Employing constant-segment primers, 5'RACE generated TCR alpha and TCR beta cDNA libraries bearing sample barcodes and UMIs. One entry per CDR3 protein, called by TCRdb with MiXCR from the 5' RACE reads. This table has approximately 490,000 distinct CDR3 sequences, around 21% appearing once. CDR1 is LGHNA and CDR2 is YSLEER in the germline V gene. V was shortened by 0 bases and J by 2 bases, with 7 bases between the two germline ends. The CDR3 has 15 amino acids. The receptor's source is an adult woman who had mild COVID-19 (a few samples of this study predate the infection). Cell type and time point are not known. Sequences were obtained from PBMCs or a T cell subset sorted from them (not recorded which). The chain links TRBV4-3 to TRBJ1-4, with D perhaps matching TRBD1 (5 bases). The CDR3 spells CASSQDDSTNEKLFF. CDR3 nucleotides: TGCGCCAGCAGCCAAGACGACAGTACTAATGAAAAACTGTTTTTT.